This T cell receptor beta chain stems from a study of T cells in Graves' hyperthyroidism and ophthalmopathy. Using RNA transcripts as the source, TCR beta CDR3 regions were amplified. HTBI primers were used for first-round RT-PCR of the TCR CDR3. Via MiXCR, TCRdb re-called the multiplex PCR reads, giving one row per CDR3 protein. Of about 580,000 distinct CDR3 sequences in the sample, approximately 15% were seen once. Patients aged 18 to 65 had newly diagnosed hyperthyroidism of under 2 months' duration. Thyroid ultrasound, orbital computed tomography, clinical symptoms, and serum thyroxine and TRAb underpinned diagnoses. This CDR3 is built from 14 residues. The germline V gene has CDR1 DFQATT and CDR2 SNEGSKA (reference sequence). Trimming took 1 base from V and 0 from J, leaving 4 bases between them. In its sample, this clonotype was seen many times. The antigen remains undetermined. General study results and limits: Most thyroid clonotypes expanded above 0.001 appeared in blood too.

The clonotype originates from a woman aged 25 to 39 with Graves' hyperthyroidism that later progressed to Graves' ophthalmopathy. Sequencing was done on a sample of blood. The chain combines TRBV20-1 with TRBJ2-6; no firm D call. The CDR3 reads CSARVFSGANVLTF. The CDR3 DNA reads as TGCAGTGCTAGAGTTTTCTCTGGGGCCAACGTCCTGACTTTC.